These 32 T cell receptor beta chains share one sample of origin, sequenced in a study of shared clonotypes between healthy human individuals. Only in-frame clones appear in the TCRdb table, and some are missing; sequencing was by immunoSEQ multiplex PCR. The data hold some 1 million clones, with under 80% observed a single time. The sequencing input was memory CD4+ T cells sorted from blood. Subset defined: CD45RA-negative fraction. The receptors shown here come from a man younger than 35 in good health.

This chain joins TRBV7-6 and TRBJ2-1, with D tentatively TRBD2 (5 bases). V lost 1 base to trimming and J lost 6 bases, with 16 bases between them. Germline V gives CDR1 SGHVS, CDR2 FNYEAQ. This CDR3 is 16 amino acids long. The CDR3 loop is CASSLVSREFINEQFF. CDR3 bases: TGTGCCAGCAGCTTAGTCAGCCGGGAATTTATCAATGAGCAGTTCTTC.

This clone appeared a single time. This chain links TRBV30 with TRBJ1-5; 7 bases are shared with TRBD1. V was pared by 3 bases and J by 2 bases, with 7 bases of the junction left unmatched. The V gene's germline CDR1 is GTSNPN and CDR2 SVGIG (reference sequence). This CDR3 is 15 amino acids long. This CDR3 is CAWSTLTGGNQPQHF. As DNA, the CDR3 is TGTGCCTGGAGCACACTCACAGGGGGCAATCAGCCCCAGCATTTT.

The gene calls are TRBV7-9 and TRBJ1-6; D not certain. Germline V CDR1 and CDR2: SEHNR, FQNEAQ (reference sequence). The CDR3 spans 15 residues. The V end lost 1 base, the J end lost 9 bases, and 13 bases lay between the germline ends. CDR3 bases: TGTGCCAGCAGCTTAGGCCGGGCGGGTTTTTCACCCCTCCACTTT. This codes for CASSLGRAGFSPLHF.

CDR3 sequence reads: CAISELSRGAEAFF. The CDR3 coding sequence is TGTGCCATCAGTGAGTTAAGCAGGGGGGCTGAAGCTTTCTTT. The genes are TRBV10-3 and TRBJ1-1, with 7 positions matching TRBD1. Looked up from germline, CDR1 is ENHRY and CDR2 is SYGVKD. Unmatched junction bases numbered 5, after V lost 1 base and J lost 6 bases. The CDR3 loop spans 14 amino acids.

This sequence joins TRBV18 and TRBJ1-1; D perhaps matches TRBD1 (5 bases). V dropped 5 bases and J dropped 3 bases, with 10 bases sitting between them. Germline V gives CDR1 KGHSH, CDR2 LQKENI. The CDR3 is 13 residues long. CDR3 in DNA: TGTGCCAGCTCAGGGGGACTTTACACTGAAGCTTTCTTT. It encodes CASSGGLYTEAFF.

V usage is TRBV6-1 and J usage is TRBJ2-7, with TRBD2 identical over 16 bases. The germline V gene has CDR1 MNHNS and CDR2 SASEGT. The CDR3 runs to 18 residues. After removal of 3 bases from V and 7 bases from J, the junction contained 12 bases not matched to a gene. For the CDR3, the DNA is TGTGCCAGCAGTGACCCGGGACGTTTGGGACTAGCGGGAGGGGAGCAGTACTTC. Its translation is CASSDPGRLGLAGGEQYF.

The CDR3 protein is CASTNRQGLTGELFF. In DNA, the CDR3 is TGTGCCAGCACCAACCGACAGGGATTAACCGGGGAGCTGTTTTTT. This sequence joins TRBV6-5 and TRBJ2-2; 7 nucleotides line up with TRBD1. The CDR3 consists of 15 residues. The J segment lost 5 bases and the V segment lost 7 bases, leaving 10 bases of the junction unmatched. In germline, CDR1 is MNHEY, CDR2 SVGAGI.

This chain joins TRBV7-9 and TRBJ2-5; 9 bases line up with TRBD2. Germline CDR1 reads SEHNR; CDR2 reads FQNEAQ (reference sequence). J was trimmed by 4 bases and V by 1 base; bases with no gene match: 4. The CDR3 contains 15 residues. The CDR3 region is CASSLGSLAGETQYF. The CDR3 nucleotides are TGTGCCAGCAGCTTAGGTTCACTAGCGGGAGAGACCCAGTACTTC.

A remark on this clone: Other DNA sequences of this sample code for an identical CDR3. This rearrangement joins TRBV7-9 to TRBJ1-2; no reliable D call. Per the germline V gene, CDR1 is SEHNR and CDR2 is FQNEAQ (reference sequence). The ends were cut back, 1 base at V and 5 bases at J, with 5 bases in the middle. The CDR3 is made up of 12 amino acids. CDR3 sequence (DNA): TGTGCCAGCAGCTTAGACCTATATGGCTACACCTTC. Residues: CASSLDLYGYTF.

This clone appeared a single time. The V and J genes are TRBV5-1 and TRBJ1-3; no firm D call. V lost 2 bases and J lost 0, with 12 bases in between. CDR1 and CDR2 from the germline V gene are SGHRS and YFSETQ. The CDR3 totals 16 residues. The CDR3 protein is CASSFSVGSSGNTIYF. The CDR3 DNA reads TGCGCCAGCAGCTTTTCCGTGGGAAGCTCTGGAAACACCATATATTTT.

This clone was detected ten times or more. The CDR3 loop is CASSSGAHNQPQHF. In DNA, the CDR3 is TGTGCCAGCAGTTCAGGGGCTCATAATCAGCCCCAGCATTTT. V and J are TRBV6-5 and TRBJ1-5; D possibly corresponds to TRBD1 (6 bases). Between the trimmed V and J ends, which lost 4 bases and 4 bases, there was a span of 11 bases. CDR3 length: 14 residues. The germline gives CDR1 MNHEY, CDR2 SVGAGI.

CDR3 protein: CASSYSGGGETQYF. The DNA of the CDR3 is TGCGCCAGCAGCTATAGCGGGGGCGGGGAGACCCAGTACTTC. The chain carries TRBV5-1 and TRBJ2-5; 9 bases are shared with TRBD2. This CDR3 has 14 residues. V dropped 3 bases and J dropped 5; count of bases not matched to a gene: 5. CDR1 is SGHRS and CDR2 is YFSETQ in the germline V gene.

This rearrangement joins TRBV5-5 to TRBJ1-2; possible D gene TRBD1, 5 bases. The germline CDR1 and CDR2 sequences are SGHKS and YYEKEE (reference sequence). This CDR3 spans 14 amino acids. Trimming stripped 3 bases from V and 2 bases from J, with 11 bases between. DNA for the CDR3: TGTGCCAGCAGCTCGGGACCGGTGAACTATGGCTACACCTTC. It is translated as CASSSGPVNYGYTF.

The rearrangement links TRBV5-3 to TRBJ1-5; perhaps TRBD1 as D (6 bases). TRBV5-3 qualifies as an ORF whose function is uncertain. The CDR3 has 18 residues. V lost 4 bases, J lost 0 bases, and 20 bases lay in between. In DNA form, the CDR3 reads TGTGCCAGAAGCCCCGGGACAACCGGCTACCTTAGCAATCAGCCCCAGCATTTT. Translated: CARSPGTTGYLSNQPQHF.

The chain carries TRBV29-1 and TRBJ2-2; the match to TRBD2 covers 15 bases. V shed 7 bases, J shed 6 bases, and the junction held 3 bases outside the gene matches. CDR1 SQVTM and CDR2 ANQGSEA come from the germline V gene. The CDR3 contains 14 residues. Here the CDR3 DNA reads TGCAGCGGTCGGACTAGCGGGGGGGCCGGGGAGCTGTTTTTT. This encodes CSGRTSGGAGELFF.

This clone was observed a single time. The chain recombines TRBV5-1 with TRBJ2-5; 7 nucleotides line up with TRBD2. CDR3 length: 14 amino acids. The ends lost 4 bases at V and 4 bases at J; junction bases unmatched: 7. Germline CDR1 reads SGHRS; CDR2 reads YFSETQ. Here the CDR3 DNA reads TGCGCCAGCAGCGGGACTACCTCGGGAGAGACCCAGTACTTC. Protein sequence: CASSGTTSGETQYF.

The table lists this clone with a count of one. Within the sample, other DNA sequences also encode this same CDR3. The CDR3 nucleotides read TGTGCCAGCTCACCACCGGGACAGGGCGCCTACGAGCAGTACTTC. Translated: CASSPPGQGAYEQYF. The J gene is TRBJ2-7, the V gene TRBV18, with 9 bases that match TRBD1. The CDR3 runs 15 residues. V shed 0 bases, J shed 2 bases, and the junction held 2 bases outside the gene matches. CDR1 is KGHSH, CDR2 LQKENI, per germline.

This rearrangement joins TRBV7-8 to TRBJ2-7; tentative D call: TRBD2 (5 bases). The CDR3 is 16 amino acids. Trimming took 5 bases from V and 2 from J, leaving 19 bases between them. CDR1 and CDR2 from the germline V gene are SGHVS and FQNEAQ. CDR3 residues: CASSQAETGSTYEQYF. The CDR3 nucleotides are TGTGCCAGCAGCCAAGCGGAGACGGGGAGTACCTACGAGCAGTACTTC.

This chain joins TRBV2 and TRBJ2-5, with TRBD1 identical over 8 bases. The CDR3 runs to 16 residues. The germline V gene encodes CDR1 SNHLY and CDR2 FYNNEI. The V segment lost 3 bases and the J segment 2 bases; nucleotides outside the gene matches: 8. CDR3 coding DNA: TGTGCCAGCAGTGACAGGGGGCGATGGGGTCAAGAGACCCAGTACTTC. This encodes CASSDRGRWGQETQYF. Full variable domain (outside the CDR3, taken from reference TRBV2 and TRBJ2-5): EPEVTQTPSHQVTQMGQEVILRCVPISNHLYFYWYRQILGQKVEFLVSFYNNEISEKSEIFDDQFSVERPDGSNFTLKIRSTKLEDSAMYFCASSDRGRWGQETQYFGPGTRLLVL.

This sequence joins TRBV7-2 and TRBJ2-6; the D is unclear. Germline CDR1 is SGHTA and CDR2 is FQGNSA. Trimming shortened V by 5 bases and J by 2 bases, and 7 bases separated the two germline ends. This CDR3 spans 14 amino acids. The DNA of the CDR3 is TGTGCCAGCAGCCCTCCAGCTGGGGCCAACGTCCTGACTTTC. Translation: CASSPPAGANVLTF.

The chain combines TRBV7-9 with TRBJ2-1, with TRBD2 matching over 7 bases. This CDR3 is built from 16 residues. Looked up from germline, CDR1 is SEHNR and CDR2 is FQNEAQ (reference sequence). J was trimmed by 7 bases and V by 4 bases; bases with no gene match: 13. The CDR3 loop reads CASSSWTRPGLNEQFF. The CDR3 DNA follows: TGTGCCAGCAGCTCCTGGACTAGGCCCGGTCTAAATGAGCAGTTCTTC.

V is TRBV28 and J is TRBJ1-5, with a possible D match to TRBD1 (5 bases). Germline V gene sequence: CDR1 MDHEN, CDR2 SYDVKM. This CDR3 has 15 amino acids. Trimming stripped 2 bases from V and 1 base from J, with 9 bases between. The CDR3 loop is CASSLAGRSNQPQHF. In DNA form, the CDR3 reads TGTGCCAGCAGTTTAGCAGGGAGGAGCAATCAGCCCCAGCATTTT. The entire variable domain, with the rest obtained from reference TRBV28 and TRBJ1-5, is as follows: DVKVTQSSRYLVKRTGEKVFLECVQDMDHENMFWYRQDPGLGLRLIYFSYDVKMKEKGDIPEGYSVSREKKERFSLILESASTNQTSMYLCASSLAGRSNQPQHFGDGTRLSIL.

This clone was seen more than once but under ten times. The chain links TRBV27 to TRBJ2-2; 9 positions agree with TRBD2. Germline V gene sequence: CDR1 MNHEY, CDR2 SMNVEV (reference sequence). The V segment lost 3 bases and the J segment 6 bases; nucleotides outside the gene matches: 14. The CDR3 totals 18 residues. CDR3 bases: TGTGCCAGCAGTTTGAAGCTTTTTGCGGGAGGGGGCGCCGGGGAGCTGTTTTTT. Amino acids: CASSLKLFAGGGAGELFF.

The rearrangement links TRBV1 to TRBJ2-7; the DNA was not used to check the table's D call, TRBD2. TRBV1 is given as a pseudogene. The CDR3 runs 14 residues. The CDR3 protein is CTTPPSGRSYEQYF. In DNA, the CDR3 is TGCACCACCCCGCCTAGCGGGAGAAGCTACGAGCAGTACTTC.

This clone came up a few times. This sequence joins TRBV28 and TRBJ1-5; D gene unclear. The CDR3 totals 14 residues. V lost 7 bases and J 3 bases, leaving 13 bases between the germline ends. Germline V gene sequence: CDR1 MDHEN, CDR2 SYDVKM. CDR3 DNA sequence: TGTGCCAGCAAAGACCGGGCCTCCAATCAGCCCCAGCATTTT. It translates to CASKDRASNQPQHF.

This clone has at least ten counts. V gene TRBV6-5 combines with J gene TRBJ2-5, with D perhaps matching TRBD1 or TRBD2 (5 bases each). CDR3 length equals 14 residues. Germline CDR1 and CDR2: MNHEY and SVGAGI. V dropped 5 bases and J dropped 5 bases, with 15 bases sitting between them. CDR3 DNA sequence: TGTGCCAGCAGTCCTACGGGGCTGGGGGAGACCCAGTACTTC. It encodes CASSPTGLGETQYF.

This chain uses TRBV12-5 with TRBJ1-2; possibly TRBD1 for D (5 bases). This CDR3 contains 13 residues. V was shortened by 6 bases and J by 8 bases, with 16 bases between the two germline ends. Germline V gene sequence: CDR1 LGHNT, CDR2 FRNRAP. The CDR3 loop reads CASGYGGQGGYTF. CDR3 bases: TGTGCTAGTGGATATGGAGGGCAGGGAGGCTACACCTTC.

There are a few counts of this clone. CDR3 sequence: CASSLGQGGLNQPQHF. The CDR3 DNA reads TGTGCCAGCAGCTTGGGACAGGGGGGTCTCAATCAGCCCCAGCATTTT. V and J are TRBV5-8 and TRBJ1-5, with 9 bases that match TRBD1. Germline-derived CDR1 and CDR2 are SGHTS and YDEGEE. The CDR3 is 16 amino acids. Unmatched junction bases numbered 4, after V lost 0 bases and J lost 3 bases. Based on the CDR3 plus reference TRBV5-8 and TRBJ1-5, the full variable domain is EAGVTQSPTHLIKTRGQQATLRCSPISGHTSVYWYQQALGLGLQFLLWYDEGEERNRGNFPPRFSGRQFPNYSSELNVNALELEDSALYLCASSLGQGGLNQPQHFGDGTRLSIL.

The CDR3 sequence is CASTSMALGELSNTEAFF. CDR3 DNA sequence: TGCGCCAGCACCTCGATGGCGTTGGGGGAGTTGTCGAACACTGAAGCTTTCTTT. The chain combines TRBV5-1 with TRBJ1-1; maybe TRBD1 (5 bases). This CDR3 comprises 18 residues. In germline, CDR1 is SGHRS, CDR2 YFSETQ. With 6 bases removed from V and 1 base from J, the gap between germline ends came to 25 bases.

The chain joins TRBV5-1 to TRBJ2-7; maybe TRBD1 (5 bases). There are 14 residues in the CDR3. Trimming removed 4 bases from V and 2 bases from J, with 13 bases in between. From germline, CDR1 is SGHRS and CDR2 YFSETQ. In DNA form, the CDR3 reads TGCGCCAGCAGCAGAACAAAGGACACCTACGAGCAGTACTTC. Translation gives CASSRTKDTYEQYF.

CDR3 residues: CASSLAAGAGSSYEQYF. CDR3 nucleotides: TGTGCCAGCAGCTTAGCCGCGGGGGCGGGGAGTTCCTACGAGCAGTACTTC. The chain is built from TRBV7-6 and TRBJ2-7; maybe TRBD2 (7 bases). Germline V CDR1 and CDR2: SGHVS, FNYEAQ. This CDR3 region has 17 residues. The germline V and J ends were trimmed by 0 bases and 1 base, with 16 bases remaining between them.

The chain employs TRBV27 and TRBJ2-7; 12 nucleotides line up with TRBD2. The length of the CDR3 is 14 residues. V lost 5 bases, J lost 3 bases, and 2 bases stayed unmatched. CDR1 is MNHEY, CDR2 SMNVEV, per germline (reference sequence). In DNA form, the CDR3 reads TGTGCCAGCAGTCAGACTAGCGGGAGCTACGAGCAGTACTTC. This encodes CASSQTSGSYEQYF.